This TCR beta chain came from a study of blood T cell repertoires in COVID-19. Study-level information: Samples taken during acute and convalescent COVID-19 were collected in the United States, Italy and Spain. Sample material is recorded as cDNA or gDNA derived from T cells, B-cell-depleted T cells, or PBMCs.

Profiled with immunoSEQ multiplex PCR; TCRdb holds only in-frame clones, not every one. The sample lists under 300,000 clones, nearly 90% occurring once. Per germline, CDR1 SGHVS and CDR2 FQNEAQ. V lost 0 bases, J lost 7 bases, and 9 bases lay in between. The CDR3 has 14 residues. The specimen was peripheral blood. This clonotype originated in a woman in her 40s who had recovered from COVID-19. This chain links TRBV7-8 with TRBJ2-2, with D possibly matching TRBD2 (5 bases). The CDR3 bases are TGTGCCAGCAGCTTAGCGCGACTAAGCGGGGAGCTGTTTTTT. This translates into CASSLARLSGELFF.